Shown below are 16 T cell receptor beta chains from a single sample sequenced in a study of TIL therapy for anti-PD-1-resistant metastatic lung cancer. The libraries were made with immunoSEQ v3. The data were produced by immunoSEQ multiplex PCR, yet TCRdb's version contains in-frame clones alone and is incomplete. The sample includes more than 90,000 clones, 55% to 75% of them seen just once. Specified time point: pre-treatment sample, taken before nivolumab and TIL therapy. Most excised metastases sampled were pleural nodules or supraclavicular lymph nodes. Sequenced material: tumor tissue, taken at baseline. Receptors originate from a person between 25 and 79 years old with non-small cell lung cancer.

This chain joins TRBV28 and TRBJ2-7; 12 bases align to TRBD2. The CDR3 runs to 15 residues. The germline V gene encodes CDR1 MDHEN and CDR2 SYDVKM. Losses at the gene ends were 6 bases for V and 0 bases for J; bases not matched to a gene: 3. The CDR3 nucleotides read TGTGCCAGCAGGGCTAGCGGGGGGGCCTCCTACGAGCAGTACTTC. It specifies CASRASGGASYEQYF.

Comment on this clone: This specimen includes other DNA sequences encoding the same CDR3. The rearrangement uses TRBV7-2 and TRBJ2-3, with D unresolved. The CDR3 length is 14 residues. In germline, CDR1 is SGHTA, CDR2 FQGNSA. V dropped 5 bases and J dropped 2 bases, with 11 bases sitting between them. The CDR3 loop is CASSPGPNTDTQYF. CDR3 bases: TGTGCCAGCAGCCCAGGACCGAACACAGATACGCAGTATTTT.

This clone has only a few counts. This chain joins TRBV7-2 and TRBJ2-2; no definite D call. The CDR3 is 15 residues long. The V gene's germline CDR1 is SGHTA and CDR2 FQGNSA. V lost 0 bases to trimming and J lost 0 bases, with 5 bases between them. The CDR3: CASSLAGTNTGELFF. The DNA of the CDR3 is TGTGCCAGCAGCTTAGCGGGGACGAACACCGGGGAGCTGTTTTTT.

The CDR3, as DNA: TGTGCCAGCAGCTTTTCTATTCAGCCCCAGCATTTT. This encodes CASSFSIQPQHF. The chain employs TRBV7-2 and TRBJ1-5; D remains ambiguous. The V end was cut by 3 bases, the J end by 6 bases, with 6 bases between. Germline assignment: CDR1 SGHTA and CDR2 FQGNSA. This CDR3 is 12 amino acids long.

This clone has more than one count but fewer than ten. This rearrangement joins TRBV18 to TRBJ2-2; 7 bases match TRBD1. The J segment lost 5 bases and the V segment lost 2 bases, leaving 11 bases of the junction unmatched. The CDR3 length is 17 residues. CDR1 and CDR2 from the germline V gene are KGHSH and LQKENI. The CDR3: CASSPERDRSLTGELFF. The CDR3 bases are TGTGCCAGCTCACCAGAACGGGACAGATCCCTTACCGGGGAGCTGTTTTTT.

The chain uses TRBV28 and TRBJ2-7; 11 nucleotides match TRBD2. The V segment lost 8 bases and the J segment 7 bases; nucleotides outside the gene matches: 19. This CDR3 contains 17 residues. CDR1 and CDR2 from the germline V gene are MDHEN and SYDVKM. The CDR3 region has the DNA TGTGCCAGCCCCCCGGAGGCTAGCGGGAGGCACGAGGGGGAGCAGTACTTC. It encodes CASPPEASGRHEGEQYF. Full variable domain (rest looked up from reference TRBV28 and TRBJ2-7): DVKVTQSSRYLVKRTGEKVFLECVQDMDHENMFWYRQDPGLGLRLIYFSYDVKMKEKGDIPEGYSVSREKKERFSLILESASTNQTSMYLCASPPEASGRHEGEQYFGPGTRLTVT.

This clone appeared a single time. The V and J genes are TRBV6-2 or TRBV6-3 and TRBJ2-7; a possible D gene is TRBD1 (6 bases). CDR3 size: 14 residues. Germline values: CDR1 MNHEY, CDR2 SVGEGT. V was shortened by 5 bases and J by 5 bases, with 16 bases between the two germline ends. The CDR3 reads CASSNPGQTNEQYF. In DNA, the CDR3 is TGTGCCAGCAGTAACCCGGGACAAACCAACGAGCAGTACTTC.

This chain uses TRBV7-2 with TRBJ1-1; TRBD1 might be the D (6 bases). The CDR3 is 14 amino acids. V was trimmed by 4 bases and J by 1 base, leaving 10 bases between them. Germline V gives CDR1 SGHTA, CDR2 FQGNSA. As DNA, the CDR3 is TGTGCCAGCAGCTCGACAGGAGCGAACACTGAAGCTTTCTTT. Translated, it gives CASSSTGANTEAFF.

J is TRBJ2-1 and V is TRBV6-2 or TRBV6-3, with a possible D match to TRBD2 (7 bases). CDR1 MNHEY and CDR2 SVGEGT come from the germline V gene. This CDR3 comprises 18 residues. V was shortened by 2 bases and J by 6 bases, with 23 bases between the two germline ends. The CDR3 DNA reads TGTGCCAGCAGTTACCCAACGTCAGGGGCGGGAGCCCCCAATGAGCAGTTCTTC. This gives the protein CASSYPTSGAGAPNEQFF.

The gene calls are TRBV19 and TRBJ2-2; 8 bases agree with TRBD2. The ends lost 5 bases at V and 4 bases at J; junction bases unmatched: 6. The CDR3 runs 15 residues. The germline V gene has CDR1 LNHDA and CDR2 SQIVND (reference sequence). The CDR3 DNA follows: TGTGCCAGTAGTCCGGGGGGGGTCGGCACCGGGGAGCTGTTTTTT. Translated: CASSPGGVGTGELFF.

The V gene is TRBV7-2, the J gene TRBJ2-3, with 12 bases matching TRBD2. Trimming at V came to 6 bases and at J to 4 bases, leaving 8 bases not matched to a gene. CDR3 length: 16 residues. Germline-derived CDR1 and CDR2 are SGHTA and FQGNSA. The DNA of the CDR3 is TGTGCCAGCAGAAAAGAACTAGCGGGAGGCCCAGATACGCAGTATTTT. It translates to CASRKELAGGPDTQYF. The whole variable domain, remainder taken from reference TRBV7-2 and TRBJ2-3, is GAGVSQSPSNKVTEKGKDVELRCDPISGHTALYWYRQSLGQGLEFLIYFQGNSAPDKSGLPSDRFSAERTGGSVSTLTIQRTQQEDSAVYLCASRKELAGGPDTQYFGPGTRLTVL.

There are a few counts of this clone. V usage is TRBV3-1 (or the pseudogene TRBV3-2) and J usage is TRBJ1-1; D is unclear. Germline-derived CDR1 and CDR2 are LGHDT and YNNKEL (reference sequence). V was cut by 6 bases and J by 3 bases, with 11 bases left in between. CDR3 length: 13 residues. The CDR3 nucleotides read TGTGCCAGCAGTGATACAGTGGACACTGAAGCTTTCTTT. As protein: CASSDTVDTEAFF.

This CDR3 is CASSFGLGYEQYF. The CDR3 nucleotides are TGTGCCAGCAGTTTCGGACTAGGTTACGAGCAGTACTTC. This chain links TRBV6-5 with TRBJ2-7; 7 nucleotides match TRBD2. J lost 4 bases, V lost 4 bases, and 4 bases had no gene match. The germline V gene has CDR1 MNHEY and CDR2 SVGAGI. The CDR3 is made up of 13 amino acids.

The rearrangement uses TRBV19 and TRBJ1-1; D is possibly TRBD1 (5 bases). V was cut by 5 bases and J by 7 bases, with 26 bases left in between. The CDR3 extends over 17 amino acids. The germline V gene encodes CDR1 LNHDA and CDR2 SQIVND (reference sequence). CDR3: CASSRGPPRVAGSEAFF. Written as DNA, the CDR3 is TGTGCCAGTAGTCGAGGGCCGCCCAGGGTTGCGGGGAGTGAAGCTTTCTTT. The full variable domain, with the rest looked up from reference TRBV19 and TRBJ1-1, is DGGITQSPKYLFRKEGQNVTLSCEQNLNHDAMYWYRQDPGQGLRLIYYSQIVNDFQKGDIAEGYSVSREKKESFPLTVTSAQKNPTAFYLCASSRGPPRVAGSEAFFGQGTRLTVV.

J is TRBJ2-6 and V is TRBV9; D is possibly TRBD2 (6 bases). The germline CDR1 and CDR2 sequences are SGDLS and YYNGEE. The CDR3 contains 16 residues. Trimming removed 0 bases at V and 2 bases at J, with 9 bases between. The CDR3 region is CASSVGSGAGANVLTF. CDR3 coding DNA: TGTGCCAGCAGCGTAGGCTCGGGGGCTGGGGCCAACGTCCTGACTTTC.

This clone was recorded a few times. V gene TRBV12-3 or TRBV12-4 combines with J gene TRBJ1-5; D is ambiguous. The CDR3 consists of 13 residues. Between the trimmed V and J ends, which lost 7 bases and 1 base, there was a span of 8 bases. The CDR3: CASMLGSNQPQHF. The CDR3 bases are TGTGCCAGCATGCTGGGGAGCAATCAGCCCCAGCATTTT.